This TCR beta chain was identified in a study of identical twins. With respect to this clonotype: The antigen is not known.

Findings of the study overall: Fewer insertions marked abundant cord blood beta clonotypes; young adult naive trended weakly, memory not at all.

This CDR3 spans 13 amino acids. CDR1 is SGHRS, CDR2 YFSETQ, per germline. The V gene lost 3 bases and the J gene lost 8 bases, with 14 bases spanning the gap. TCRdb redid the calling of the 5' RACE reads with MiXCR, one entry per CDR3 protein. In the table there are approximately 230,000 distinct CDR3 sequences, over 5.5% of which are singletons. These data were likewise used in another study, on T cells expressing NK-cell markers. That paper states: According to the study, TCR beta repertoires originated from sorted CD3+CD56+NKG2C+, CD3+CD56+NKG2C- and CD3+CD56-NKG2C+ T cells. HCMV seropositivity characterized most of the eight sequenced donors, and seronegativity one.

This clonotype was obtained from a woman between 18 and 29 years old in good health. Material: CD8+ T cells sorted from blood. V is TRBV5-1 and J is TRBJ1-2; D gene ambiguous. The CDR3 region is CASSSRAPEGYTF. Here the CDR3 DNA reads TGCGCCAGCAGCTCTCGGGCCCCGGAGGGCTACACCTTC.